This T cell receptor (beta chain) is drawn from a study of blood T cell repertoires in COVID-19. CDR1 is KGHSH, CDR2 LQKENI, per germline. Trimming removed 3 bases at V and 4 bases at J, with 8 bases between. This CDR3 has 13 residues. Method: immunoSEQ multiplex PCR; TCRdb's copy keeps in-frame clones and lacks some. The sample holds roughly 150,000 clones; roughly 85% are singletons and the top ten take about 20%. This sequence joins TRBV18 and TRBJ2-3; D may be TRBD1 (6 bases). The sequencing input was PBMCs or T cells enriched from blood (not recorded which). This TCR came from a woman in her sixties or seventies in a cohort exposed to, infected with or recovered from COVID-19 (not recorded which). CDR3 amino acids: CASSPGAPDTQYF. CDR3 in DNA: TGTGCCAGCTCACCGGGGGCCCCAGATACGCAGTATTTT.